Shown below are 8 T cell receptor beta chains from a single sample sequenced in a study of blood T cell repertoires in COVID-19. Some clones are missing from TCRdb's copy, which holds only in-frame ones; the method was immunoSEQ multiplex PCR. The sample lists approximately 66,000 clones, roughly nine tenths occurring once. The specimen sequenced was peripheral blood. Receptor source: a man aged 60 to 69 with acute or convalescent COVID-19.

V gene TRBV5-1 combines with J gene TRBJ2-7, with TRBD1 matching 11 bases. This CDR3 contains 14 residues. The V gene's germline CDR1 is SGHRS and CDR2 YFSETQ. Trimming cost V 2 bases and J 5 bases; bases outside gene matches: 3. CDR3 loop: CASSFGQGANEQYF. In DNA form, the CDR3 reads TGCGCCAGCAGCTTCGGACAGGGGGCAAACGAGCAGTACTTC.

As for this clone: Other nucleotide sequences in the sample specify the same CDR3. The V call is TRBV5-1, the J call TRBJ1-4; 9 bases are a match to TRBD1. CDR1 and CDR2 (germline): SGHRS, YFSETQ. The trim removed 5 bases at V and 7 bases at J, leaving 6 bases unmatched. This CDR3 comprises 14 residues. The DNA for the CDR3 is TGCGCCAGCAGTAGGGGACAGGGAAGTGAAAAACTGTTTTTT. Translated, it gives CASSRGQGSEKLFF.

The chain has TRBV19 and TRBJ1-1; 9 bases agree with TRBD1. The germline CDR1 and CDR2 sequences are LNHDA and SQIVND (reference sequence). The CDR3 extends over 14 amino acids. V was pared by 3 bases and J by 5 bases, with 4 bases of the junction left unmatched. The DNA for the CDR3 is TGTGCCAGTAGTATGCGGGACAGGGTTACTGAAGCTTTCTTT. Translated: CASSMRDRVTEAFF.

In DNA, the CDR3 is TGTGCCAGCAGCCGGGTGGGGGGGAACACTGAAGCTTTCTTT. Its protein product is CASSRVGGNTEAFF. The V gene is TRBV27, the J gene TRBJ1-1; a weak D match, TRBD1 (5 bases). Germline V gene sequence: CDR1 MNHEY, CDR2 SMNVEV (reference sequence). V lost 6 bases and J lost 1, with 12 bases in between. This CDR3 contains 14 residues.

In DNA, the CDR3 is TGTGCCAGCAGCTTCGGGACAGGGTATGAGCCCCAGCATTTT. As protein: CASSFGTGYEPQHF. This chain uses TRBV5-6 with TRBJ1-5, with 9 bases that match TRBD1. Germline lookup yields CDR1 SGHDT and CDR2 YYEEEE. This CDR3 comprises 14 residues. V gave up 2 bases and J gave up 8 bases; unmatched junction bases: 5.

This rearrangement joins TRBV12-3 or TRBV12-4 to TRBJ1-2; weak D call: TRBD1 (5 bases). Trimming stripped 7 bases from V and 6 bases from J, with 12 bases between. The CDR3 covers 12 residues. CDR3 amino acids: CASTSGTDGYTF. CDR3 sequence (DNA): TGTGCCAGCACCTCGGGGACTGATGGCTACACCTTC.

The rearrangement uses TRBV5-1 and TRBJ1-2; 10 nucleotides agree with TRBD1. Germline CDR1 and CDR2: SGHRS and YFSETQ. Trimming at V came to 0 bases and at J to 5 bases, leaving 7 bases not matched to a gene. This CDR3 spans 16 amino acids. CDR3 loop: CASSLEGQGFQYGYTF. DNA of the CDR3: TGCGCCAGCAGCTTGGAGGGACAGGGGTTTCAGTATGGCTACACCTTC.

The J gene is TRBJ2-3, the V gene TRBV6-5; 8 nucleotides line up with TRBD2. Per germline, CDR1 MNHEY and CDR2 SVGAGI. J was trimmed by 1 base and V by 0 bases; bases with no gene match: 3. This CDR3 is built from 16 residues. The CDR3 region has the DNA TGTGCCAGCAGTTACTCGAGGCGGGGGGGCACAGATACGCAGTATTTT. Its protein is CASSYSRRGGTDTQYF.